A selection of T cell receptor beta chains follows, all from one sample in a study of blood T cell repertoires in COVID-19. Clones were read by immunoSEQ multiplex PCR, and TCRdb kept only the in-frame ones, dropping some. The sample records 35,000 to 50,000 clones, around 70% being singletons. The specimen was peripheral blood. These receptors came from a man at least 80 years old with acute or convalescent COVID-19. Both conserved end residues are part of each CDR3. Each record gives: D gene, J gene, clone size, CDR3 length, V gene, CDR3 protein, CDR3 DNA. D genes are given only for firm matches. Expanded clones get a size class; other rows say once, few or many, or leave the size out.

D: TRBD1
J: TRBJ1-5
size: .
length: 15
V: TRBV5-8
CDR3: CASSGGTDLNQPQHF
DNA: TGTGCCAGCAGCGGGGGGACAGATTTAAATCAGCCCCAGCATTTT

D: TRBD2
J: TRBJ2-2
size: few
length: 15
V: TRBV27
CDR3: CASSWAGTSHGELFF
DNA: TGTGCCAGCAGTTGGGCCGGGACTAGTCACGGGGAGCTGTTTTTT

D: TRBD1
J: TRBJ1-2
size: .
length: 16
V: TRBV4-1
CDR3: CASSEPGRDRAYGYTF
DNA: TGCGCCAGCAGCGAACCGGGGCGTGACAGGGCCTATGGCTACACCTTC

D: .
J: TRBJ1-4
size: .
length: 14
V: TRBV6-5
CDR3: CASSRNSRNEKLFF
DNA: TGTGCCAGCAGTCGTAACAGCCGAAATGAAAAACTGTTTTTT

D: .
J: TRBJ1-1
size: few
length: 15
V: TRBV18
CDR3: CASSPLQTGTAEAFF
DNA: TGTGCCAGCTCACCACTTCAGACAGGCACGGCTGAAGCTTTCTTT

D: TRBD1
J: TRBJ1-4
size: .
length: 16
V: TRBV7-9
CDR3: CASSLGTDRNNEKLFF
DNA: TGTGCCAGCAGCCTGGGGACAGACAGAAATAATGAAAAACTGTTTTTT

D: TRBD2
J: TRBJ2-2
size: .
length: 17
V: TRBV7-9
CDR3: CASSHSGRAEWTGELFF
DNA: TGTGCCAGCAGCCACAGCGGGAGGGCCGAATGGACCGGGGAGCTGTTTTTT

D: .
J: TRBJ1-5
size: .
length: 13
V: TRBV27
CDR3: CASSLGRYQPQHF
DNA: TGTGCCAGCAGTTTGGGGCGCTATCAGCCCCAGCATTTT

D: TRBD2
J: TRBJ2-7
size: .
length: 15
V: TRBV11-3
CDR3: CASSPSGGPSYEQYF
DNA: TGTGCCAGCAGCCCTAGCGGGGGGCCTTCCTACGAGCAGTACTTC

D: .
J: TRBJ2-1
size: few
length: 15
V: TRBV7-2
CDR3: CASSLFPVSYNEQFF
DNA: TGTGCCAGCAGCTTATTTCCGGTCTCCTACAATGAGCAGTTCTTC

D: .
J: TRBJ2-5
size: medium-sized
length: 13
V: TRBV5-5
CDR3: CASSSPSRETQYF
DNA: TGTGCCAGCAGCTCGCCGTCCAGGGAGACCCAGTACTTC

D: .
J: TRBJ2-1
size: .
length: 15
V: TRBV7-6
CDR3: CASSSGESSYNEQFF
DNA: TGTGCCAGCAGCTCGGGGGAGAGCTCCTACAATGAGCAGTTCTTC

D: TRBD2
J: TRBJ2-7
size: many
length: 15
V: TRBV9
CDR3: CASSGAGGRTYEQYF
DNA: TGTGCCAGCAGCGGAGCGGGAGGGAGAACCTACGAGCAGTACTTC

D: TRBD1
J: TRBJ2-7
size: .
length: 16
V: TRBV7-2
CDR3: CASSPSGGQGAYEQYF
DNA: TGTGCCAGCAGCCCTAGTGGGGGACAGGGCGCCTACGAGCAGTACTTC

D: .
J: TRBJ1-3
size: .
length: 15
V: TRBV10-1
CDR3: CASSAEFYSGNTIYF
DNA: TGCGCCAGCAGTGCCGAGTTCTACTCTGGAAACACCATATATTTT

D: TRBD1
J: TRBJ2-7
size: once
length: 15
V: TRBV11-2
CDR3: CASSVAGTGLGEQYF
DNA: TGTGCCAGCAGCGTGGCCGGGACAGGGCTCGGCGAGCAGTACTTC

D: .
J: TRBJ2-7
size: .
length: 12
V: TRBV30
CDR3: CAWSPTGTEQYF
DNA: TGTGCCTGGAGCCCTACAGGGACCGAGCAGTACTTC

D: .
J: TRBJ2-2
size: .
length: 14
V: TRBV5-4
CDR3: CASSFQGGRGELFF
DNA: TGTGCCAGCAGCTTCCAAGGTGGGAGGGGGGAGCTGTTTTTT

D: .
J: TRBJ1-4
size: few
length: 14
V: TRBV6-5
CDR3: CASEPHRDDEKLFF
DNA: TGTGCCAGCGAACCCCACAGGGACGATGAAAAACTGTTTTTT

D: .
J: TRBJ1-1
size: few
length: 13
V: TRBV4-1
CDR3: CASSYSGGTEAFF
DNA: TGCGCCAGCAGCTATTCGGGGGGAACTGAAGCTTTCTTT

D: .
J: TRBJ1-2
size: .
length: 14
V: TRBV7-9
CDR3: CASSLRGTFVGYTF
DNA: TGTGCCAGCAGCTTACGGGGGACTTTTGTTGGCTACACCTTC

D: TRBD1
J: TRBJ1-2
size: few
length: 14
V: TRBV7-2
CDR3: CASSTTQGAMGYTF
DNA: TGTGCCAGCAGCACCACACAGGGGGCTATGGGCTACACCTTC

D: TRBD2
J: TRBJ2-5
size: .
length: 14
V: TRBV7-9
CDR3: CASSLAGTRQTQYF
DNA: TGTGCCAGCAGCTTAGCTGGGACTAGACAGACCCAGTACTTC

D: .
J: TRBJ2-2
size: .
length: 13
V: TRBV29-1
CDR3: CSAGTSWTGELFF
DNA: TGCAGCGCCGGGACAAGCTGGACCGGGGAGCTGTTTTTT

D: .
J: TRBJ2-2
size: .
length: 14
V: TRBV2
CDR3: CASSELGGTGELFF
DNA: TGTGCCAGCAGTGAGCTCGGCGGCACCGGGGAGCTGTTTTTT

D: .
J: TRBJ2-3
size: .
length: 17
V: TRBV18
CDR3: CASSPPRGINHTDTQYF
DNA: TGTGCCAGCTCACCACCGCGCGGAATTAATCACACAGATACGCAGTATTTT

D: .
J: TRBJ2-5
size: .
length: 13
V: TRBV18
CDR3: CASSPSVEETQYF
DNA: TGTGCCAGCTCACCATCGGTAGAAGAGACCCAGTACTTC

D: .
J: TRBJ1-2
size: .
length: 15
V: TRBV2
CDR3: CASSEDVLAVYGYTF
DNA: TGTGCCAGCAGTGAAGACGTGTTGGCGGTCTATGGCTACACCTTC

D: .
J: TRBJ1-2
size: .
length: 13
V: TRBV6-1
CDR3: CASSERGAYGYTF
DNA: TGTGCCAGCAGTGAACGGGGGGCCTATGGCTACACCTTC

D: .
J: TRBJ2-3
size: few
length: 14
V: TRBV10-3
CDR3: CAISEGGDTDTQYF
DNA: TGTGCCATCAGTGAAGGGGGAGACACAGATACGCAGTATTTT

D: TRBD1
J: TRBJ1-1
size: .
length: 14
V: TRBV18
CDR3: CASSPMDRADEAFF
DNA: TGTGCCAGCTCACCCATGGACAGGGCAGATGAAGCTTTCTTT

D: .
J: TRBJ1-4
size: few
length: 20
V: TRBV4-2
CDR3: CASSQRPLALTTGTNEKLFF
DNA: TGTGCCAGCAGTCAAAGACCCCTGGCCTTAACTACAGGGACTAATGAAAAACTGTTTTTT

D: .
J: TRBJ1-5
size: .
length: 13
V: TRBV2
CDR3: CASSGTGLQPQHF
DNA: TGTGCCAGCAGCGGGACCGGACTACAGCCCCAGCATTTT